The next 8 T cell receptor beta chains were all read from a single sample in a study of early T cells in non-severe SARS-CoV-2 infection. A single record per CDR3 protein comes from TCRdb applying MiXCR to the 5' RACE reads. This table has about 22,000 distinct CDR3 sequences, 4.5% appearing once. Source material: whole blood. These receptors were collected from an adult who was a healthcare worker with PCR-confirmed SARS-CoV-2 infection or an uninfected control (not recorded which).

This clonotype showed up just a few times. This chain connects TRBV6-1 to TRBJ1-1; D not certain. The CDR3 extends over 14 amino acids. Trimming left V 5 bases short and J 1 base short, with 11 bases between. CDR1 is MNHNS and CDR2 is SASEGT in the germline V gene. The CDR3 coding sequence is TGTGCCAGCAGTCCCAACTTCGGGAACACTGAAGCTTTCTTT. Its translation is CASSPNFGNTEAFF.

This clonotype was detected many times. V and J are TRBV10-2 and TRBJ2-7; D gene uncertain. Germline CDR1 is WSHSY and CDR2 is SAAADI. This CDR3 comprises 11 residues. Trimming took 3 bases from V and 3 from J, leaving 3 bases between them. DNA of the CDR3: TGCGCCAGCAGTGAAGGCTACGAGCAGTACTTC. Its translation is CASSEGYEQYF.

The J gene is TRBJ1-6, the V gene TRBV6-5; weak D call: TRBD1 (5 bases). V was pared by 4 bases and J by 0 bases, with 16 bases between. CDR1 and CDR2 (germline): MNHEY, SVGAGI. The CDR3 totals 18 residues. In DNA form, the CDR3 reads TGTGCCAGCAGTTCCCGTGGCGGGGGGATCTCCTATAATTCACCCCTCCACTTT. It specifies CASSSRGGGISYNSPLHF.

This clonotype showed up just a few times. The chain joins TRBV10-2 to TRBJ1-1; 7 nucleotides line up with TRBD1. The CDR3 consists of 15 residues. Germline values: CDR1 WSHSY, CDR2 SAAADI. With 2 bases clipped from V and 8 bases from J, the junction kept 11 bases outside the gene matches. Written as DNA, the CDR3 is TGCGCCAGCAGTGAGCCCGCTTTGGGACAGATCGAAGCTTTCTTT. This encodes CASSEPALGQIEAFF.

This clonotype has more than one count but fewer than ten. DNA for the CDR3: TGTGCCAGCAGCTCGATATGGGAAAATCAGCCCCAGCATTTT. Translated: CASSSIWENQPQHF. The chain recombines TRBV7-9 with TRBJ1-5; D remains unclear. From germline, CDR1 is SEHNR and CDR2 FQNEAQ (reference sequence). The CDR3 totals 14 residues. The V end was cut by 4 bases, the J end by 4 bases, with 11 bases between.

This clonotype was observed a few times. The chain links TRBV20-1 to TRBJ1-1, with D perhaps TRBD1 (6 bases). This CDR3 comprises 13 residues. The germline gives CDR1 DFQATT, CDR2 SNEGSKA (reference sequence). Deletions cut 4 bases from V and 1 base from J, with 10 bases between. CDR3 in DNA: TGCAGTGCTACCGGGACACAGAACACTGAAGCTTTCTTT. This encodes CSATGTQNTEAFF.

This clonotype was picked up many times. V is TRBV7-2 and J is TRBJ2-1, with D perhaps TRBD1 (6 bases). Germline V CDR1 and CDR2: SGHTA, FQGNSA. Trimming shortened V by 0 bases and J by 4 bases, and 7 bases separated the two germline ends. The CDR3 covers 14 residues. CDR3 DNA: TGTGCCAGCAGCTTAGCGGACAGTTACAATGAGCAGTTCTTC. Its translation is CASSLADSYNEQFF.

This rearrangement joins TRBV2 to TRBJ2-7, with D maybe TRBD2 (5 bases). Per the germline V gene, CDR1 is SNHLY and CDR2 is FYNNEI. This CDR3 contains 12 residues. The V end was cut by 5 bases, the J end by 7 bases, with 12 bases between. The CDR3 sequence: CASSMITGEQYF. The CDR3 coding sequence is TGTGCCAGCAGTATGATAACGGGAGAGCAGTACTTC.